The rows below give T cell receptor beta chains drawn from one sample of a study of metastatic and nonmetastatic thyroid tumors. With MiXCR, TCRdb reprocessed the PCR reads. The table has more than 20,000 clones, 20% to 30% seen once. Specimen: tumor tissue. Receptor source: a male donor with papillary thyroid cancer or a benign thyroid nodule (not recorded which). Some clones in this sample may be carry-over from other donors' samples. Each CDR3 is given with its conserved first and last residue. A D gene is named only where the DNA matches it firmly. The size field is filled for only some rows; it gives once, few, many or a size class.

D gene,V gene,J gene,clone size,CDR3 protein,CDR3 DNA
TRBD2,TRBV7-2,TRBJ2-5,many,CASSPMTGTSGRETQYF,TGTGCCAGCAGCCCGATGACCGGGACTAGCGGGAGAGAGACCCAGTACTTC
TRBD1,TRBV7-9,TRBJ1-1,many,CASSSGQGRLEAFF,TGTGCCAGCAGTTCCGGACAGGGGAGGCTGGAAGCTTTCTTT
TRBD2,TRBV20-1,TRBJ2-7,many,CSPTGVAGGRSYEQYF,TGCAGCCCAACAGGGGTAGCGGGAGGGCGGTCCTACGAGCAGTACTTC
TRBD1,TRBV5-1,TRBJ1-6,medium-sized,CASSGGQGTNSPLHF,TGCGCCAGCAGCGGAGGACAGGGAACCAATTCACCCCTCCACTTT
NA,TRBV11-1,TRBJ2-7,NA,CASSSIWKRERNEQYF,TGTGCGAGCAGCTCGATTTGGAAGAGGGAACGGAACGAGCAGTACTTC
NA,TRBV4-1,TRBJ2-7,many,CASSQEEFGTEEEQYF,TGCGCCAGCAGCCAAGAGGAGTTCGGGACGGAGGAAGAGCAGTACTTC
NA,TRBV4-2,TRBJ2-1,many,CASSPHNYNEQFF,TGTGCCAGCAGCCCACACAACTACAATGAGCAGTTCTTC
NA,TRBV2,TRBJ2-2,many,CASTLGSSGELFF,TGTGCCAGCACTTTGGGCAGCTCCGGGGAGCTGTTTTTT
TRBD2,TRBV7-2,TRBJ2-5,many,CASSLGSGRGQETQYF,TGTGCCAGCAGCCTAGGTAGCGGGAGGGGGCAAGAGACCCAGTACTTC
TRBD2,TRBV20-1,TRBJ2-7,large,CSAAPGTRGEQYF,TGCAGTGCTGCCCCCGGGACTAGAGGGGAGCAGTACTTC
TRBD1,TRBV29-1,TRBJ1-2,few,CSVGQGAAADYGYTF,TGCAGCGTCGGACAGGGGGCAGCCGCAGACTATGGCTACACCTTC
NA,TRBV12-3/TRBV12-4,TRBJ1-1,many,CASSRRITYLGTEAFF,TGTGCCAGCAGTCGTCGGATAACCTATCTGGGAACTGAAGCTTTCTTT
TRBD1,TRBV20-1,TRBJ1-2,many,CSARDRDRGQEDGYTF,TGCAGTGCTAGAGATAGGGACAGGGGGCAGGAGGATGGCTACACCTTC
NA,TRBV10-3,TRBJ1-2,many,CAISSEPISSYGYTF,TGTGCCATCAGTTCGGAGCCCATTAGCTCTTATGGCTACACCTTC
TRBD1,TRBV20-1,TRBJ1-2,once,CSATQGGRGYTF,TGCAGTGCTACGCAGGGGGGTCGGGGCTACACCTTC
NA,TRBV13,TRBJ2-7,NA,CASSSAGSYEQYF,TGTGCCAGCAGCTCCGCAGGGTCCTACGAGCAGTACTTC
NA,TRBV4-2,TRBJ1-3,NA,CASSPGGFLRNTIYF,TGTGCCAGCAGCCCGGGGGGGTTTTTACGGAACACCATATATTTT
NA,TRBV10-2,TRBJ2-3,many,CASSEGRQLFTDTQYF,TGCGCCAGCAGTGAAGGTCGACAGCTCTTCACAGATACGCAGTATTTT
NA,TRBV20-1,TRBJ2-7,NA,CSAPSGRLAYEQYF,TGCAGTGCTCCATCGGGACGCCTCGCCTACGAGCAGTACTTC
NA,TRBV20-1,TRBJ1-6,NA,CSASPPGLEAYNSPLHF,TGCAGTGCTAGCCCCCCAGGGCTCGAGGCCTATAATTCACCCCTCCACTTT
TRBD2,TRBV28,TRBJ2-5,NA,CASSFKVHPIAGQETQYF,TGTGCCAGCAGTTTCAAGGTACACCCTATAGCGGGACAAGAGACGCAGTACTTC
NA,TRBV7-9,TRBJ2-5,many,CASSRNQGETQYF,TGTGCCAGCAGCCGGAATCAGGGGGAGACCCAGTACTTC